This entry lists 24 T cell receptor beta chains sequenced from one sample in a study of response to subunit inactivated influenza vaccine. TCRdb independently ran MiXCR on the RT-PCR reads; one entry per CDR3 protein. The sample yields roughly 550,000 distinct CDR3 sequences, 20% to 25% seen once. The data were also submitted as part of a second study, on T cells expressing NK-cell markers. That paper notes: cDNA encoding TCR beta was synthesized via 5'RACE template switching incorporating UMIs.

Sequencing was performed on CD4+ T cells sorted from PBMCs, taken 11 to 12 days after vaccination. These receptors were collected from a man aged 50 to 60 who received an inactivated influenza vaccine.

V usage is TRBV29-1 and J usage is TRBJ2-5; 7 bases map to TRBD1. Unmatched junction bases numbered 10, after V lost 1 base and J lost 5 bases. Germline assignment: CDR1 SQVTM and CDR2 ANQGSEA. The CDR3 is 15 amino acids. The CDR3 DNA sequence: TGCAGCGTTGAAGCACAGAACAGGGGAAGGGAGACCCAGTACTTC. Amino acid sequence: CSVEAQNRGRETQYF. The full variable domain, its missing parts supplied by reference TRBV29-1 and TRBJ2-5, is SAVISQKPSRDICQRGTSLTIQCQVDSQVTMMFWYRQQPGQSLTLIATANQGSEATYESGFVIDKFPISRPNLTFSTLTVSNMSPEDSSIYLCSVEAQNRGRETQYFGPGTRLLVL.

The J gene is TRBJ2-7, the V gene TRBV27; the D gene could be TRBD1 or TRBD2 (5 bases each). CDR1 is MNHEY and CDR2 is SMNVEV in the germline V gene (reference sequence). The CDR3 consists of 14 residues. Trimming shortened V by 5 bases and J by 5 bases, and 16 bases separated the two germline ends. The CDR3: CASSPRPGSDEQYF. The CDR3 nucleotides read TGTGCCAGCAGTCCCCGCCCAGGGAGTGACGAGCAGTACTTC.

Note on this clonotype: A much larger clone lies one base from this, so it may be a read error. The CDR3 DNA is TGCGCCAGCAGCTTGGGGGAGAGCAATCAGCCCCAGCATTTT. Encoded protein: CASSLGESNQPQHF. The chain carries TRBV5-1 and TRBJ1-5; D unclear. Trimming removed 0 bases at V and 1 base at J, with 5 bases between. Germline-derived CDR1 and CDR2 are SGHRS and YFSETQ. The CDR3 length is 14 residues.

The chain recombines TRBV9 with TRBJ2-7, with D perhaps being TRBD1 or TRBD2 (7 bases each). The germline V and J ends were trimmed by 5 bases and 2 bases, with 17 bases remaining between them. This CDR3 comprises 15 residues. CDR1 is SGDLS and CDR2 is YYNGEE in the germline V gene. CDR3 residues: CASSISSGTAYEQYF. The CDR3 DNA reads TGTGCCAGCAGTATTTCCAGCGGGACAGCCTACGAGCAGTACTTC.

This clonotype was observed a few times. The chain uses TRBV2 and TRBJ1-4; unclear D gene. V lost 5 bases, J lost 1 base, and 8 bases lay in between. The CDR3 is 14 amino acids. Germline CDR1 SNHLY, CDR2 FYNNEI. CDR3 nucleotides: TGTGCCAGCAGTTCATGGGGAACTAATGAAAAACTGTTTTTT. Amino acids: CASSSWGTNEKLFF.

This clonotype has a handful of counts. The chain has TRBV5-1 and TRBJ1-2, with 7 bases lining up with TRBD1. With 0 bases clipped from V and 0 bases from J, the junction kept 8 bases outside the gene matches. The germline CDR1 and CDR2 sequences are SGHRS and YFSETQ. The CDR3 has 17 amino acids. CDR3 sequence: CASSLGLGQSSNYGYTF. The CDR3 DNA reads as TGCGCCAGCAGCTTGGGATTGGGACAGTCTTCTAACTATGGCTACACCTTC.

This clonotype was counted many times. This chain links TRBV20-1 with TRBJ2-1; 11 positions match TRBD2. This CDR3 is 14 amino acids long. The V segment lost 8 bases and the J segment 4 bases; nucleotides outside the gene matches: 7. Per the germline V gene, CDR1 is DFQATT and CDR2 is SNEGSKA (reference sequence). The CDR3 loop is CSLPTSGAYNEQFF. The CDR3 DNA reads TGCAGTTTACCGACTAGCGGGGCTTACAATGAGCAGTTCTTC.

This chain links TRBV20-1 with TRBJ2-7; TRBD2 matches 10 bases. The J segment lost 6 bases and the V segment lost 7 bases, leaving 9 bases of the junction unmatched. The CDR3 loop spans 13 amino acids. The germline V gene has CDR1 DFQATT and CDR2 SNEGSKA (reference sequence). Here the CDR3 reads CSDRAGGRLEQYF. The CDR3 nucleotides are TGCAGTGACAGAGCGGGAGGGCGCCTCGAGCAGTACTTC.

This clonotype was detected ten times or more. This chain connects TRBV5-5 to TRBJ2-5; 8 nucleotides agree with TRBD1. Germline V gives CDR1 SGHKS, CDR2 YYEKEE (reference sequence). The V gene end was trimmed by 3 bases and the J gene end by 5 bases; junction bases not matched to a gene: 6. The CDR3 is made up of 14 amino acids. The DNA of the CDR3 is TGTGCCAGCAGCTCTCGACAGGGGCTGGAGACCCAGTACTTC. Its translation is CASSSRQGLETQYF.

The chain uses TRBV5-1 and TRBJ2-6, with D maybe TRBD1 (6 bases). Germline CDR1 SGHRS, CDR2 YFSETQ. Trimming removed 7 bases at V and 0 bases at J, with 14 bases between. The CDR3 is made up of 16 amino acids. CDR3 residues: CASRYRENSGANVLTF. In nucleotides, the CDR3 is TGCGCCAGCCGATACAGGGAAAACTCTGGGGCCAACGTCCTGACTTTC.

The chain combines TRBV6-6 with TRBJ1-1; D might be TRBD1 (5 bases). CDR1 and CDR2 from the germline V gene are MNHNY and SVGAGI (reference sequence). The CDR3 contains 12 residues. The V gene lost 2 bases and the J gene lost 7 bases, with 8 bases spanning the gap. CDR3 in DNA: TGTGCCAGCAGTTACCGCACAGGTGAAGCTTTCTTT. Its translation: CASSYRTGEAFF.

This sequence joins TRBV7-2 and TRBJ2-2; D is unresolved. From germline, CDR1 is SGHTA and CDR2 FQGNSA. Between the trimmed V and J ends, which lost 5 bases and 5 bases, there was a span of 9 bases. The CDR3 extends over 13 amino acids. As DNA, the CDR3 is TGTGCCAGCAGCGCTAGGAAGACCGGGGAGCTGTTTTTT. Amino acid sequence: CASSARKTGELFF. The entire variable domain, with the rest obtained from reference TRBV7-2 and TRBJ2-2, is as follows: GAGVSQSPSNKVTEKGKDVELRCDPISGHTALYWYRQSLGQGLEFLIYFQGNSAPDKSGLPSDRFSAERTGGSVSTLTIQRTQQEDSAVYLCASSARKTGELFFGEGSRLTVL.

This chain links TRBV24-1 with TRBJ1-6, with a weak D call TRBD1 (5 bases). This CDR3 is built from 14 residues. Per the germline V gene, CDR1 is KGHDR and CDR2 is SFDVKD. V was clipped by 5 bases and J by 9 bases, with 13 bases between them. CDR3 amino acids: CATSGRDRRSPLHF. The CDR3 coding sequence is TGTGCCACCAGTGGCCGGGACCGACGTTCACCCCTCCACTTT.

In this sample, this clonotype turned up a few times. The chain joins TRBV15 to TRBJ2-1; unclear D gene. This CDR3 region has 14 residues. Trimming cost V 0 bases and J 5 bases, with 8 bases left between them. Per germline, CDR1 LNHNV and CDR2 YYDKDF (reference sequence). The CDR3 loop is CATSRDRTDNEQFF. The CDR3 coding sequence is TGTGCCACCAGCAGAGATAGGACGGACAATGAGCAGTTCTTC.

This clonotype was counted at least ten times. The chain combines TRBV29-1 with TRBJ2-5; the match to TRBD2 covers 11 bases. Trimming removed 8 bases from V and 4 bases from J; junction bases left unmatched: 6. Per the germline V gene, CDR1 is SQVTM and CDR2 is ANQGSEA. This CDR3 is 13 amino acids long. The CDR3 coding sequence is TGCAGCTCATCCACTAGCGGGGGAGAGACCCAGTACTTC. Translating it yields CSSSTSGGETQYF.

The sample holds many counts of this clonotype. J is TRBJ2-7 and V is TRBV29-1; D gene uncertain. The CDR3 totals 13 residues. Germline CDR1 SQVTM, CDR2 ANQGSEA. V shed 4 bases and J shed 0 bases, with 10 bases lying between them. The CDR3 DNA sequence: TGCAGCGTTGTTGTACAGCTCTCCTACGAGCAGTACTTC. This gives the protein CSVVVQLSYEQYF.

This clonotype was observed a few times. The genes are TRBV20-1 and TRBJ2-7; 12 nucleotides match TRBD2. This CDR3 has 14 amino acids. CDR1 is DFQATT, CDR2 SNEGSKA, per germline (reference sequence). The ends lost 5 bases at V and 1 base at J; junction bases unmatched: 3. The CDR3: CSAYLAGGSYEQYF. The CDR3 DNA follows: TGCAGTGCTTATCTAGCGGGGGGGTCCTACGAGCAGTACTTC.

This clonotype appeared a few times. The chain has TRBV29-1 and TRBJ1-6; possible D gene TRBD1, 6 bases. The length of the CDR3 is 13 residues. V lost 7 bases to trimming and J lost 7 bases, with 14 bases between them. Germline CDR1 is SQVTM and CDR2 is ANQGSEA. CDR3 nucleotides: TGCAGCGGCCAGGCAGGGGAGAATTCACCCCTCCACTTT. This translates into CSGQAGENSPLHF. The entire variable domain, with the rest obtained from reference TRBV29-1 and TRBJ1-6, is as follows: SAVISQKPSRDICQRGTSLTIQCQVDSQVTMMFWYRQQPGQSLTLIATANQGSEATYESGFVIDKFPISRPNLTFSTLTVSNMSPEDSSIYLCSGQAGENSPLHFGNGTRLTVT.

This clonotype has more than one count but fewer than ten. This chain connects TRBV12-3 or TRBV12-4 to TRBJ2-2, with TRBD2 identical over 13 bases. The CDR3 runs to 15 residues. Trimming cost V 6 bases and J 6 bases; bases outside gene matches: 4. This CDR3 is CASRRTSGSPGELFF. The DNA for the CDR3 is TGTGCCAGCAGGCGGACTAGCGGGAGCCCCGGGGAGCTGTTTTTT.

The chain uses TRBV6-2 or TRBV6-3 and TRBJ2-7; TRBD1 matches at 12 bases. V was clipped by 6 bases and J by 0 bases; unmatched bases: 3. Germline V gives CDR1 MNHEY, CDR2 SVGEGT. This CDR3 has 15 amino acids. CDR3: CASRGTGGRSYEQYF. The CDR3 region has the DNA TGTGCCAGCAGGGGGACAGGGGGCCGCTCCTACGAGCAGTACTTC.

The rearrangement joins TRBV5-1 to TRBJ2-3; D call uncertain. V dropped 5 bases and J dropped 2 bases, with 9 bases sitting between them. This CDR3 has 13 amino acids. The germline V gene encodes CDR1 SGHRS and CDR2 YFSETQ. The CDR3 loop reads CASSPDNTDTQYF. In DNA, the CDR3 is TGCGCCAGCAGTCCGGATAACACAGATACGCAGTATTTT.

The CDR3 region is CASSLGQFPLGEQYF. The CDR3 nucleotides are TGTGCCAGCAGCTTAGGTCAGTTCCCTCTTGGAGAGCAGTACTTC. The chain combines TRBV7-2 with TRBJ2-7; unclear D gene. CDR3 size: 15 residues. Trimming removed 1 base at V and 7 bases at J, with 17 bases between. Germline V CDR1 and CDR2: SGHTA, FQGNSA.

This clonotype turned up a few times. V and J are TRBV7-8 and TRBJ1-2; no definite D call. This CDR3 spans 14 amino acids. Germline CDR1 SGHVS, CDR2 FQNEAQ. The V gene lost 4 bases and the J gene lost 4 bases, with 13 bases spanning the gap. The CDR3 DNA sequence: TGTGCCAGCAGCTCGCGGACCACGCGCTATGGCTACACCTTC. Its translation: CASSSRTTRYGYTF. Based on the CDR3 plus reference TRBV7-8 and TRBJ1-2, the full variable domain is GAGVSQSPRYKVAKRGQDVALRCDPISGHVSLFWYQQALGQGPEFLTYFQNEAQLDKSGLPSDRFFAERPEGSVSTLKIQRTQQEDSAVYLCASSSRTTRYGYTFGSGTRLTVV.

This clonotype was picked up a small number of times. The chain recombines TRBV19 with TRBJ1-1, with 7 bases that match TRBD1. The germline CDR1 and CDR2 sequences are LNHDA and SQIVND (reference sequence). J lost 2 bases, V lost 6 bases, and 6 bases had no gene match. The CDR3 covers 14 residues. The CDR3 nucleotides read TGTGCCAGTAGGCAGACAGGGTCTAACACTGAAGCTTTCTTT. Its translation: CASRQTGSNTEAFF.